Below are 17 T cell receptor beta chains sequenced from a single sample in a study of shared clonotypes between healthy human individuals. Measured with immunoSEQ multiplex PCR; TCRdb has only the in-frame clones, and not every one. This table holds about 2.4 million clones, approximately 93% found once. Sequences were obtained from naive CD4+ T cells from PBMCs. Sample subset: CD45RA+ positively selected. These receptors all stem from a man aged 18 to 30 in good health. Some clones in this sample may be carry-over from other donors' samples.

The V and J genes are TRBV7-3 and TRBJ2-7; D is ambiguous. V was cut by 4 bases and J by 2 bases, with 12 bases left in between. Germline CDR1 is SGHTA and CDR2 is FQGTGA. The CDR3 consists of 14 residues. The DNA for the CDR3 is TGTGCCAGCAGCTCCTTAGACAAGCCCTACGAGCAGTACTTC. Translating gives CASSSLDKPYEQYF.

As for this clone: In the same sample, other DNA sequences code for this CDR3. The rearrangement links TRBV11-2 to TRBJ2-7; D tentatively reads TRBD1 or TRBD2 (5 bases each). The CDR3 runs to 15 residues. Between the trimmed V and J ends, which lost 1 base and 0 bases, there was a span of 10 bases. Germline values: CDR1 SGHAT, CDR2 FQNNGV. Written as DNA, the CDR3 is TGTGCCAGCAGCTTAGTTGGGACCCTCTCCTACGAGCAGTACTTC. This translates into CASSLVGTLSYEQYF.

This clone was seen a few times. V and J are TRBV6-5 and TRBJ1-1; D uncertain. V dropped 6 bases and J dropped 1 base, with 12 bases sitting between them. The CDR3 covers 14 residues. From germline, CDR1 is MNHEY and CDR2 SVGAGI. CDR3 bases: TGTGCCAGCAGGACAACAGAAGGGAACACTGAAGCTTTCTTT. Translated: CASRTTEGNTEAFF.

The gene calls are TRBV4-1 and TRBJ2-1; a possible D gene is TRBD1 (6 bases). Germline CDR1 MGHRA, CDR2 YSYEKL. V shed 0 bases and J shed 8 bases, with 14 bases lying between them. The CDR3 extends over 15 amino acids. CDR3: CASSQERHRVDEQFF. CDR3 in DNA: TGCGCCAGCAGCCAAGAACGCCACAGGGTGGATGAGCAGTTCTTC.

This clone was recorded only once. This chain uses TRBV7-9 with TRBJ2-7; a possible D gene is TRBD1 (6 bases). The CDR3 contains 15 residues. CDR1 SEHNR and CDR2 FQNEAQ come from the germline V gene (reference sequence). V lost 5 bases to trimming and J lost 5 bases, with 19 bases between them. The CDR3 protein is CASSRSSGTRDEQYF. CDR3 bases: TGTGCCAGCAGCCGAAGCTCCGGGACACGCGACGAGCAGTACTTC.

About this clone: Additional DNA sequences in this sample encode the identical CDR3. The chain carries TRBV10-3 and TRBJ1-2, with 9 bases that match TRBD1. The CDR3 sequence is 13 residues long. Germline V gene sequence: CDR1 ENHRY, CDR2 SYGVKD. Losses at the gene ends were 2 bases for V and 5 bases for J; bases not matched to a gene: 0. The DNA for the CDR3 is TGTGCCATCAGTGAGGGGACAGGGTATGGCTACACCTTC. Translation gives CAISEGTGYGYTF.

The CDR3 spells CASSRDAGVVEAFF. DNA of the CDR3: TGTGCCAGCTCACGGGATGCAGGGGTGGTTGAAGCTTTCTTT. The chain uses TRBV18 and TRBJ1-1; maybe TRBD1 (6 bases). CDR3 length: 14 residues. V was cut by 4 bases and J by 7 bases, with 16 bases left in between. Germline values: CDR1 KGHSH, CDR2 LQKENI.

Regarding this clone: Other DNA sequences in this specimen translate into the identical CDR3. The genes are TRBV5-1 and TRBJ2-7, with 10 nucleotides matching TRBD1. Unmatched junction bases numbered 4, after V lost 3 bases and J lost 4 bases. CDR3 size: 14 residues. Germline-derived CDR1 and CDR2 are SGHRS and YFSETQ. The CDR3 loop is CASSSTGGGYEQYF. The CDR3 nucleotides are TGCGCCAGCAGCTCGACAGGGGGCGGGTACGAGCAGTACTTC. Looking up the rest from reference TRBV5-1 and TRBJ2-7 gives the full variable domain: KAGVTQTPRYLIKTRGQQVTLSCSPISGHRSVSWYQQTPGQGLQFLFEYFSETQRNKGNFPGRFSGRQFSNSRSEMNVSTLELGDSALYLCASSSTGGGYEQYFGPGTRLTVT.

The chain combines TRBV28 with TRBJ2-1, with a possible D match to TRBD2 (6 bases). Germline loops: CDR1 MDHEN, CDR2 SYDVKM. Deletions cut 2 bases from V and 11 bases from J, with 16 bases between. The CDR3 covers 14 residues. CDR3 bases: TGTGCCAGCAGTTTAGATCGGGGGTCGAGGCAGCAGTTCTTC. This translates into CASSLDRGSRQQFF.

This clone was seen only a few times. The CDR3 DNA reads as TGTGCCAGCAGCGTAGACAGCGGGACCTACGAGCAGTACTTC. Translating it yields CASSVDSGTYEQYF. The chain links TRBV9 to TRBJ2-7; 7 positions agree with TRBD2. J was trimmed by 2 bases and V by 0 bases; bases with no gene match: 2. Germline loops: CDR1 SGDLS, CDR2 YYNGEE. The length of the CDR3 is 14 residues.

The rearrangement links TRBV18 to TRBJ1-1; tentatively, D is TRBD1 (5 bases). V gave up 2 bases and J gave up 0 bases, with 10 bases separating them. The CDR3 is made up of 15 amino acids. Looked up from germline, CDR1 is KGHSH and CDR2 is LQKENI. The CDR3 region has the DNA TGTGCCAGCTCACCAACGGGACGTATGAACACTGAAGCTTTCTTT. Protein product: CASSPTGRMNTEAFF.

This clone was observed once. The chain combines TRBV7-4 with TRBJ2-3; 7 bases align to TRBD1. The CDR3 is made up of 15 amino acids. J gave up 0 bases and V 3 bases, and 3 bases lay outside the gene matches. CDR1 is SGHVT and CDR2 is SQSDAQ in the germline V gene. The CDR3 coding sequence is TGTGCCAGCAGCTTCTTACAGGGGAGCACAGATACGCAGTATTTT. Its protein product is CASSFLQGSTDTQYF.

V usage is TRBV11-2 and J usage is TRBJ1-5; no reliable D call. Germline loops: CDR1 SGHAT, CDR2 FQNNGV. V lost 0 bases, J lost 11 bases, and 11 bases lay in between. The CDR3 has 13 amino acids. The CDR3, as DNA: TGTGCCAGCAGCTTAGAGACATCTAGTACCCAGCATTTT. Amino acids: CASSLETSSTQHF.

This clone was seen once. DNA of the CDR3: TGTGCCAGTCGACCTGGACAGTCGAACACTGAAGCTTTCTTT. Translated: CASRPGQSNTEAFF. The rearrangement joins TRBV6-5 to TRBJ1-1; perhaps TRBD1 as D (6 bases). CDR1 MNHEY and CDR2 SVGAGI come from the germline V gene. The CDR3 loop spans 14 amino acids. Trimming cost V 9 bases and J 1 base, with 15 bases left between them.

This chain connects TRBV15 to TRBJ1-4, with D possibly matching TRBD1 (6 bases). CDR3 length equals 16 residues. Trimming removed 0 bases from V and 3 bases from J, with 11 bases in between. Germline assignment: CDR1 LNHNV and CDR2 YYDKDF (reference sequence). The CDR3 protein is CATSRDFGQPNEKLFF. DNA for the CDR3: TGTGCCACCAGCAGAGATTTCGGACAGCCTAATGAAAAACTGTTTTTT. Variable domain in full (rest from reference TRBV15 and TRBJ1-4): DAMVIQNPRYQVTQFGKPVTLSCSQTLNHNVMYWYQQKSSQAPKLLFHYYDKDFNNEADTPDNFQSRRPNTSFCFLDIRSPGLGDTAMYLCATSRDFGQPNEKLFFGSGTQLSVL.

This sequence joins TRBV6-6 and TRBJ1-1; D unclear. The CDR3 covers 14 residues. V dropped 0 bases and J dropped 0 bases, with 5 bases sitting between them. Germline CDR1 and CDR2: MNHNY and SVGAGI (reference sequence). The CDR3 protein is CASSYSRVNTEAFF. CDR3 DNA: TGTGCCAGCAGTTACTCGAGGGTGAACACTGAAGCTTTCTTT.

The chain carries TRBV7-3 and TRBJ2-3; 11 nucleotides line up with TRBD2. CDR1 SGHTA and CDR2 FQGTGA come from the germline V gene. V shed 2 bases, J shed 5 bases, and the junction held 12 bases outside the gene matches. This CDR3 region has 18 residues. CDR3 sequence: CASSLGFGYGLAGDTQYF. The CDR3 bases are TGTGCCAGCAGCTTAGGTTTTGGTTACGGACTAGCGGGAGATACGCAGTATTTT.